Sequencing of this TCR beta chain was carried out in a study of blood T cell repertoires in COVID-19. Across the study: Italy, Spain and the United States were the sources of the convalescent and acute COVID-19 samples.

Clones were sequenced by immunoSEQ multiplex PCR, and TCRdb holds only the in-frame ones, with some missing. The sample has roughly 67,000 clones, about 90% seen once. V was clipped by 0 bases and J by 7 bases; unmatched bases: 5. Germline V CDR1 and CDR2: SGHRS, YFSETQ. This CDR3 region has 17 residues. The source material was peripheral blood. J is TRBJ2-1 and V is TRBV5-1; TRBD2 aligns across 15 bases. This TCR was sampled from a middle-aged man with active COVID-19. CDR3: CASSLVAGTSGRNEQFF. The CDR3 coding sequence is TGCGCCAGCAGCTTGGTAGCCGGGACTAGCGGGAGGAATGAGCAGTTCTTC.